These 2 T cell receptor beta chains came from one sample sequenced in a study of CD8 T cells in Susac syndrome. cDNA came from about 0.5 to 1 ug RNA primed by random hexamers. TCRdb reprocessed the immunoSEQ multiplex PCR reads via MiXCR and lists one record per CDR3 protein. The data hold a few hundred thousand distinct CDR3 sequences, with 92% observed a single time. Sequences were obtained from CD8+ T cells from PBMCs. These receptors were obtained from a human donor with multiple sclerosis.

This chain uses TRBV27 with TRBJ2-2; a weak D match, TRBD2 (6 bases). CDR1 is MNHEY, CDR2 SMNVEV, per germline (reference sequence). Trimming shortened V by 6 bases and J by 1 base, and 21 bases separated the two germline ends. CDR3 length: 18 residues. CDR3 coding DNA: TGTGCCAGCAGGGGGTCACGGGAGCGAGGAGAGAACACCGGGGAGCTGTTTTTT. Translating it yields CASRGSRERGENTGELFF.

The genes are TRBV28 and TRBJ2-2; 9 bases line up with TRBD1. V trimming: 8 bases; J trimming: 7 bases; junction bases outside the gene matches: 11. Germline V CDR1 and CDR2: MDHEN, SYDVKM. This CDR3 has 15 amino acids. CDR3 residues: CASGSGQGVIGELFF. In DNA, the CDR3 is TGTGCCAGCGGTTCGGGACAGGGAGTGATCGGGGAGCTGTTTTTT. The full variable domain, with the rest looked up from reference TRBV28 and TRBJ2-2, is DVKVTQSSRYLVKRTGEKVFLECVQDMDHENMFWYRQDPGLGLRLIYFSYDVKMKEKGDIPEGYSVSREKKERFSLILESASTNQTSMYLCASGSGQGVIGELFFGEGSRLTVL.